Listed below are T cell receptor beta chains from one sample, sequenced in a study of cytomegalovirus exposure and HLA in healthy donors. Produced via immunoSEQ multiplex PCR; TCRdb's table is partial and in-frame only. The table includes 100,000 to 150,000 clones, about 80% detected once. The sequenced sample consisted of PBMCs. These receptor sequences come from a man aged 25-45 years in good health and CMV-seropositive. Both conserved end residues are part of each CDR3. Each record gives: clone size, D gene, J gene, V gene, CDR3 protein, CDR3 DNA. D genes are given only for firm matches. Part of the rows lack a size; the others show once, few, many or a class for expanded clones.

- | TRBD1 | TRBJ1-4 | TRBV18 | CASSPTATGNEKLFF | TGTGCCAGCTCACCAACTGCGACAGGGAATGAAAAACTGTTTTTT
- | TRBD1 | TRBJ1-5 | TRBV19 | CASSGQGVLGQPQHF | TGTGCCAGTAGCGGACAGGGGGTATTAGGTCAGCCCCAGCATTTT
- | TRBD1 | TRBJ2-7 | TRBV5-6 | CASSNRGLGEQYF | TGTGCCAGCAGCAACAGGGGATTGGGGGAGCAGTACTTC
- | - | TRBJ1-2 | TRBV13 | CASSLSLDSYGYTF | TGTGCCAGCAGCTTGAGCCTCGACAGTTATGGCTACACCTTC
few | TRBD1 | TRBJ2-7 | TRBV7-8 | CASSLARTGISYEQYF | TGTGCCAGCAGCTTGGCTAGGACAGGAATCTCCTACGAGCAGTACTTC
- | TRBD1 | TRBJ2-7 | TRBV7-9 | CSSSLGQGTFPEQYF | TGTTCCAGCAGCCTGGGACAGGGAACCTTTCCCGAGCAGTACTTC
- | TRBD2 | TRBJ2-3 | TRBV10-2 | CASSGTGGNTDTQYF | TGCGCCAGCAGTGGGACGGGGGGGAACACAGATACGCAGTATTTT
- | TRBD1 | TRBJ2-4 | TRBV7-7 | CASSLRDREYKNIQYF | TGTGCCAGCAGCTTGAGGGACAGGGAATACAAAAACATTCAGTACTTC
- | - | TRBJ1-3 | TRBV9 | CASSVGGSSGNTIYF | TGTGCCAGCAGCGTAGGAGGATCTTCTGGAAACACCATATATTTT
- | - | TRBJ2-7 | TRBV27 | CASSPGTSGEQYF | TGTGCCAGCAGTCCGGGGACATCAGGCGAGCAGTACTTC
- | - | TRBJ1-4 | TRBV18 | CASSPPGLNEKLFF | TGTGCCAGCTCACCCCCAGGCCTAAATGAAAAACTGTTTTTT
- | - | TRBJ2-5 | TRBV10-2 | CASSESGGFQETQYF | TGCGCCAGCAGTGAATCCGGGGGATTCCAAGAGACCCAGTACTTC
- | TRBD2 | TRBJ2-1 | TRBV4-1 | CASSQDFAGGSSYNEQFF | TGCGCCAGCAGCCAAGATTTCGCGGGGGGGAGCTCCTACAATGAGCAGTTCTTC
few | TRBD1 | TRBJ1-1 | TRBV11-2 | CASSLLTGSNTEAFF | TGTGCCAGCAGCTTACTGACAGGGTCGAACACTGAAGCTTTCTTT
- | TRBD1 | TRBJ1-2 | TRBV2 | CASSPGQGPLVGYTF | TGTGCCAGCAGCCCCGGACAGGGGCCCCTCGTGGGCTACACCTTC
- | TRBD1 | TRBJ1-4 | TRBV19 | CASSVRQGGKEKLFF | TGTGCCAGTAGTGTCCGACAGGGGGGAAAAGAAAAACTGTTTTTT
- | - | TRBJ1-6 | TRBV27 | CASSQPGGRSPLHF | TGTGCCAGCAGCCAACCCGGGGGGCGATCACCCCTCCACTTT
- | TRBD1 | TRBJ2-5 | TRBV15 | CATSRDGTGGETQYF | TGTGCCACCAGCAGAGATGGCACAGGGGGAGAGACCCAGTACTTC
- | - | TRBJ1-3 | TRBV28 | CASSPTFRGVDTIYF | TGTGCCAGCAGCCCAACCTTCCGGGGGGTTGACACCATATATTTT
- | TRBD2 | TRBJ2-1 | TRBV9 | CASSVEGTSILNEQFF | TGTGCCAGCAGCGTAGAAGGGACTAGCATCCTAAATGAGCAGTTCTTC
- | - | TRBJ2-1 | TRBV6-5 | CASSYGRRAGRNEQFF | TGTGCCAGCAGTTACGGTCGGCGAGCGGGTAGGAATGAGCAGTTCTTC
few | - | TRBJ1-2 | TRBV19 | CASSMADGMGYTF | TGTGCCAGTAGTATGGCGGATGGAATGGGCTACACCTTC
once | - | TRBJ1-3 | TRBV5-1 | CASSFWAEESSGNTIYF | TGCGCCAGCAGCTTTTGGGCAGAAGAAAGCTCTGGAAACACCATATATTTT
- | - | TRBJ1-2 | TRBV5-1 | CASSDAGYNYGYTF | TGCGCCAGCAGCGACGCAGGGTACAACTATGGCTACACCTTC
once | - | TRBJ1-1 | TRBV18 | CASSPGAGDTEAFF | TGTGCCAGCTCACCGGGGGCAGGGGACACTGAAGCTTTCTTT
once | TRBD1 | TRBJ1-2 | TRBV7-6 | CASSFETGGGYTF | TGTGCCAGCAGCTTCGAGACAGGGGGTGGCTACACCTTC
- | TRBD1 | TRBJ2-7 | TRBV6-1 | CASSPGTGVFYEQYF | TGTGCCAGCAGTCCAGGGACAGGGGTTTTCTACGAGCAGTACTTC
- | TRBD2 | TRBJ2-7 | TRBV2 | CASSEAGVGSYEQYF | TGTGCCAGCAGTGAGGCGGGGGTGGGCTCCTACGAGCAGTACTTC
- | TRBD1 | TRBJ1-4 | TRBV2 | CASSPETGTGTIKLFF | TGTGCCAGCAGTCCCGAAACCGGGACAGGGACGATTAAACTGTTTTTT
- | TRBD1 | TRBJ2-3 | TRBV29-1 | CSVDPGTGGTDTQYF | TGCAGCGTTGACCCCGGGACAGGGGGCACAGATACGCAGTATTTT
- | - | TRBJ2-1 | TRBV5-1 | CASSLSSGGLGEQFF | TGCGCCAGCAGCTTGAGTTCAGGGGGACTCGGTGAGCAGTTCTTC
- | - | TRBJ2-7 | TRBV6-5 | CASRRDIYEQYF | TGTGCCAGCAGGAGGGACATCTACGAGCAGTACTTC
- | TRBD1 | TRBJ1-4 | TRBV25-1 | CASSEWDRGPEKLFF | TGTGCCAGCAGTGAATGGGACAGGGGGCCTGAAAAACTGTTTTTT
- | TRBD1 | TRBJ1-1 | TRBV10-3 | CAISGSQGVGNTEAFF | TGTGCCATCAGTGGGTCCCAGGGGGTGGGGAACACTGAAGCTTTCTTT
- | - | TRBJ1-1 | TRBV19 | CASSYVGGRVRDTEAFF | TGTGCCAGTAGTTATGTGGGAGGGAGGGTCCGGGACACTGAAGCTTTCTTT
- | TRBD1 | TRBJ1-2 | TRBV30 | CAWETTGGHSGYTF | TGTGCCTGGGAAACAACAGGGGGCCATAGTGGCTACACCTTC
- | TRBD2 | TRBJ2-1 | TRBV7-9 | CASSLLAGRNEQFF | TGTGCCAGCAGCTTACTAGCGGGGAGGAATGAGCAGTTCTTC
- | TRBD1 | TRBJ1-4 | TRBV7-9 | CASSSKVGQGLNEKLFF | TGTGCCAGCAGCTCGAAGGTCGGACAGGGGCTTAATGAAAAACTGTTTTTT
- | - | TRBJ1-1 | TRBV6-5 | CASSRGVWDTEAFF | TGTGCCAGCAGTCGGGGGGTTTGGGACACTGAAGCTTTCTTT